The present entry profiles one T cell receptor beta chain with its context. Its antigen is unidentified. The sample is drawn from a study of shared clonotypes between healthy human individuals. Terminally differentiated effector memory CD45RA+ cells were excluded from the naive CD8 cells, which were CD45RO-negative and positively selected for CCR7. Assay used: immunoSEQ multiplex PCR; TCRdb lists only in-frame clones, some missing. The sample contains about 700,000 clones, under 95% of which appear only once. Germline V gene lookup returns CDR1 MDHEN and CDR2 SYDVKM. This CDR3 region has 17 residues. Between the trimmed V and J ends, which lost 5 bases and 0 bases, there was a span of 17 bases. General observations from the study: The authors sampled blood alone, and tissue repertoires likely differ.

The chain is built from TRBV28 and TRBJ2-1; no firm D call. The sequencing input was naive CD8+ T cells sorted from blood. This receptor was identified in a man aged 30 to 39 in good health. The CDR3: CASSPPIKGSSYNEQFF. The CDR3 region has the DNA TGTGCCAGCAGTCCACCAATCAAGGGCAGCTCCTACAATGAGCAGTTCTTC.